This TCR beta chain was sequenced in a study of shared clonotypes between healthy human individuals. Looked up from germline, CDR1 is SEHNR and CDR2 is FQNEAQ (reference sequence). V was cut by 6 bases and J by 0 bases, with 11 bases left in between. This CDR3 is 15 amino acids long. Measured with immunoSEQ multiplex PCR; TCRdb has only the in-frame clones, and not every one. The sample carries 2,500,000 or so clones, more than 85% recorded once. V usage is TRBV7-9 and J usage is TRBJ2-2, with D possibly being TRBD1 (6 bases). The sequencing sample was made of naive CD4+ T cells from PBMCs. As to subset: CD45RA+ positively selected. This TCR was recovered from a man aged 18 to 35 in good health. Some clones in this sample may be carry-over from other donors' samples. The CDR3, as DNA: TGTGCCAGCAGGGGCGACAGGACGAACACCGGGGAGCTGTTTTTT. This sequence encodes CASRGDRTNTGELFF.